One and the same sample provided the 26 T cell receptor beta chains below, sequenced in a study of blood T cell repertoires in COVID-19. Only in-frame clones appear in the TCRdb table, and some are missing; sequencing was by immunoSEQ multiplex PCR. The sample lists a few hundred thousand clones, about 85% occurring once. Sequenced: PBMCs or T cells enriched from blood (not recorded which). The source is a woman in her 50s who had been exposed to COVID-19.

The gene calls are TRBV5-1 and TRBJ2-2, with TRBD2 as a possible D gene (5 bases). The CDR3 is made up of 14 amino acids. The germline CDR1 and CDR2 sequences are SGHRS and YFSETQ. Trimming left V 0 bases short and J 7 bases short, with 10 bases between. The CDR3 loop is CASSLVLAGGELFF. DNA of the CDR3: TGCGCCAGCAGCTTGGTTCTAGCCGGCGGGGAGCTGTTTTTT.

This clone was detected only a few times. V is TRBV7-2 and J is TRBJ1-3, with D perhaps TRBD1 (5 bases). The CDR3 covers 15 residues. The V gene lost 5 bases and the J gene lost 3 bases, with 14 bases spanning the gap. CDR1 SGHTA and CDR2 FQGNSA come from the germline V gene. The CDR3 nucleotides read TGTGCCAGCAGCCGCCCGGGGGTGGGTGGAAACACCATATATTTT. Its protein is CASSRPGVGGNTIYF.

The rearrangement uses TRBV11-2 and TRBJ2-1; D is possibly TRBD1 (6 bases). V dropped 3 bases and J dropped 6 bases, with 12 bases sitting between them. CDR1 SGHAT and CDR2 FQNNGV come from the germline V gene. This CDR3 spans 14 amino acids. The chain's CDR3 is CASSFKQGVNEQFF. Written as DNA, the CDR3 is TGTGCCAGCAGCTTCAAACAGGGTGTCAATGAGCAGTTCTTC. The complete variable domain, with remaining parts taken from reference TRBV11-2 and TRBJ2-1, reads EAGVAQSPRYKIIEKRQSVAFWCNPISGHATLYWYQQILGQGPKLLIQFQNNGVVDDSQLPKDRFSAERLKGVDSTLKIQPAKLEDSAVYLCASSFKQGVNEQFFGPGTRLTVL.

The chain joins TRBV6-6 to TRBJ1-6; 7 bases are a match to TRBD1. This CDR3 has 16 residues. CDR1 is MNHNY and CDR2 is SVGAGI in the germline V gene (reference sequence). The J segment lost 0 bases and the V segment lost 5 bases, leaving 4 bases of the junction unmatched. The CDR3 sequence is CASSRQGSSYNSPLHF. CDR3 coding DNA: TGTGCCAGCAGTCGACAGGGCAGCTCCTATAATTCACCCCTCCACTTT.

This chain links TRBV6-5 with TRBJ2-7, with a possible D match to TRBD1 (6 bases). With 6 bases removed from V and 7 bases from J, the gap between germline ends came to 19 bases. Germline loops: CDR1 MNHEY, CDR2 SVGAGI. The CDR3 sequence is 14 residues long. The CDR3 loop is CASRDGTRPVEQYF. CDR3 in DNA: TGTGCCAGCAGGGACGGGACACGGCCGGTTGAGCAGTACTTC.

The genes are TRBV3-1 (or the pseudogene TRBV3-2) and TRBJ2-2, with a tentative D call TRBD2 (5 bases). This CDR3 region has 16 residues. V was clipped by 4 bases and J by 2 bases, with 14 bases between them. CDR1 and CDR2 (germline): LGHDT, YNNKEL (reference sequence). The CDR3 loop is CASSRSGRANTGELFF. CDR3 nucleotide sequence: TGTGCCAGCAGCCGATCGGGAAGGGCCAACACCGGGGAGCTGTTTTTT.

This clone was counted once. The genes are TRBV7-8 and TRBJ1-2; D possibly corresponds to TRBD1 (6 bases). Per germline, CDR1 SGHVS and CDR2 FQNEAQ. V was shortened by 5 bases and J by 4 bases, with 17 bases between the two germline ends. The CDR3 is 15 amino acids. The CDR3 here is CASSIREGVGYGYTF. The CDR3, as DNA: TGTGCCAGCAGCATAAGAGAGGGGGTGGGCTATGGCTACACCTTC.

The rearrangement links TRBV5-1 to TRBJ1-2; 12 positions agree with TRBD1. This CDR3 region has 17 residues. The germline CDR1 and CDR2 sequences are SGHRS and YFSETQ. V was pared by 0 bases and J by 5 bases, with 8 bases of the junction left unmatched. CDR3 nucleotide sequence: TGCGCCAGCAGCTTGGGCGGGACAGGGGGCGACTTATATGGCTACACCTTC. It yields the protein CASSLGGTGGDLYGYTF.

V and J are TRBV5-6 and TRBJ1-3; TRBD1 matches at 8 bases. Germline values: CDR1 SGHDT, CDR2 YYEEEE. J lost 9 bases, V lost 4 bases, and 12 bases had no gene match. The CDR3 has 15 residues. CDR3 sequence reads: CASSPGTGFDGTIYF. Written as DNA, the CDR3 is TGTGCCAGCAGCCCCGGGACAGGCTTTGACGGCACCATATATTTT.

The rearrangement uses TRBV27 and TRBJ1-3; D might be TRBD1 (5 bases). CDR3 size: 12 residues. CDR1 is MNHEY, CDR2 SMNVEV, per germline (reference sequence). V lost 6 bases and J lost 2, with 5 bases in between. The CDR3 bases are TGTGCCAGCAGGGGGCCTGGAAACACCATATATTTT. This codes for CASRGPGNTIYF.

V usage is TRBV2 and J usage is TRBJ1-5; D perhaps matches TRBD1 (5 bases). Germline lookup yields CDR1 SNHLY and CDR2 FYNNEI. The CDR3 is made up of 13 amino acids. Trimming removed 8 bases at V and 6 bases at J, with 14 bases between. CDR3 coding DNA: TGTGCCAGCGGGGAACGGGGGGTTCAGCCCCAGCATTTT. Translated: CASGERGVQPQHF.

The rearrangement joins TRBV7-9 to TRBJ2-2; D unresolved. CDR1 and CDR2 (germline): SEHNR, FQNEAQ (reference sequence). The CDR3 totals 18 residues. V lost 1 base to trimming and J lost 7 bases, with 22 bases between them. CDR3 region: CASSLGLWKMELNGELFF. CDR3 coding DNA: TGTGCCAGCAGCTTAGGCCTATGGAAAATGGAGCTGAACGGGGAGCTGTTTTTT.

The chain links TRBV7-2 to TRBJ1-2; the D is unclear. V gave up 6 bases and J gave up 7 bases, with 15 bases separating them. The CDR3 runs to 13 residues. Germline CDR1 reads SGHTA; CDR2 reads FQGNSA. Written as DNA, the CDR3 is TGTGCCAGCAGATATATCCGGGGTTCTGGCTACACCTTC. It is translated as CASRYIRGSGYTF.

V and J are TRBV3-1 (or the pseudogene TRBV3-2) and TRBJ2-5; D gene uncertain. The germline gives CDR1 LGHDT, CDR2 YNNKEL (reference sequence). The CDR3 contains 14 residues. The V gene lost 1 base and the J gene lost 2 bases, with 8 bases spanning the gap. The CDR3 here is CASSQGGFQETQYF. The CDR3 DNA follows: TGTGCCAGCAGCCAAGGCGGCTTTCAAGAGACCCAGTACTTC.

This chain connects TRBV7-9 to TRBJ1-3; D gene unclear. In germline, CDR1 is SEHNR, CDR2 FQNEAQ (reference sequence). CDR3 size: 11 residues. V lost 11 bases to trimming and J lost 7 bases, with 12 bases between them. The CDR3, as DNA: TGTGCCGGTTCCGACATGAACACCATATATTTT. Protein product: CAGSDMNTIYF.

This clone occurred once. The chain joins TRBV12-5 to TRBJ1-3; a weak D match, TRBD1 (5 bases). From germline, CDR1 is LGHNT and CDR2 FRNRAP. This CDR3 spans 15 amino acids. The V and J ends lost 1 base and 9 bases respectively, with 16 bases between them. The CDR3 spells CASGLAPVQVGTIYF. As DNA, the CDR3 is TGTGCTAGTGGTTTGGCCCCGGTACAGGTGGGCACCATATATTTT.

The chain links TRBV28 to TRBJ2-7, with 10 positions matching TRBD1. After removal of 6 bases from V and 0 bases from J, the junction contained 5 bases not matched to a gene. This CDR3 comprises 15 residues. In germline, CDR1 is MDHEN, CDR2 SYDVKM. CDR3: CASRRTGGLSYEQYF. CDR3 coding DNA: TGTGCCAGCAGAAGGACAGGGGGTCTCTCCTACGAGCAGTACTTC. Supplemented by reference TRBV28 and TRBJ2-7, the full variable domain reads DVKVTQSSRYLVKRTGEKVFLECVQDMDHENMFWYRQDPGLGLRLIYFSYDVKMKEKGDIPEGYSVSREKKERFSLILESASTNQTSMYLCASRRTGGLSYEQYFGPGTRLTVT.

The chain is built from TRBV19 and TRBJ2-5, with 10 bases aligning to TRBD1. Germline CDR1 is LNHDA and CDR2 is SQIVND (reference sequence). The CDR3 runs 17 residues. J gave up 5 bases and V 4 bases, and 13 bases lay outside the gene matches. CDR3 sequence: CASSKNRQGAHFETQYF. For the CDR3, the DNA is TGTGCCAGTAGTAAAAATAGACAGGGGGCGCATTTTGAGACCCAGTACTTC.

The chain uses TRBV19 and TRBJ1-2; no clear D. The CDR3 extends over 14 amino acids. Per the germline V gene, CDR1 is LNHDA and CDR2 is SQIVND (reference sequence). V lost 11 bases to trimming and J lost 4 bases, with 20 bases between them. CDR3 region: CASLPYQNAYGYTF. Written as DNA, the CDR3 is TGTGCCTCCTTACCTTATCAGAATGCCTATGGCTACACCTTC.

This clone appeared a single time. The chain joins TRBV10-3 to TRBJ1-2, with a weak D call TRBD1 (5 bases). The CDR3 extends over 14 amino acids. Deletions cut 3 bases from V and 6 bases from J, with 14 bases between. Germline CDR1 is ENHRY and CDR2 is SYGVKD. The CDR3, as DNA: TGTGCCATCAGTGAACAGGCTGGAAGCCATGGCTACACCTTC. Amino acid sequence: CAISEQAGSHGYTF.

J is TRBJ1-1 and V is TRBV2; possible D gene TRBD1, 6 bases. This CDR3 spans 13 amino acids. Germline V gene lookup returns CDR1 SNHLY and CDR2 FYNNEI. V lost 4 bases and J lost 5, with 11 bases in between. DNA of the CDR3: TGTGCCAGCAGTGCATGGGGGCGGACTGAAGCTTTCTTT. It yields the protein CASSAWGRTEAFF.

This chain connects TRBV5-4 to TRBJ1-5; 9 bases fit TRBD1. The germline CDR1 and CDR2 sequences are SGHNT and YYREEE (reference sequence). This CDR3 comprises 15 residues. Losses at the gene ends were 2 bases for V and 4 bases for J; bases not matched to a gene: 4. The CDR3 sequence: CASSLGTGKNQPQHF. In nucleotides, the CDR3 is TGTGCCAGCAGCTTAGGGACAGGGAAGAATCAGCCCCAGCATTTT.

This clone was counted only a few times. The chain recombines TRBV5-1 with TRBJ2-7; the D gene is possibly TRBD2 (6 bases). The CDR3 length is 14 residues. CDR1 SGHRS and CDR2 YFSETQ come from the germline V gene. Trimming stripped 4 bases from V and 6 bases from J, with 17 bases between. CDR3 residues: CASSPRGTGLEQYF. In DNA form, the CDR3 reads TGCGCCAGCAGCCCTCGGGGGACGGGCCTCGAGCAGTACTTC.

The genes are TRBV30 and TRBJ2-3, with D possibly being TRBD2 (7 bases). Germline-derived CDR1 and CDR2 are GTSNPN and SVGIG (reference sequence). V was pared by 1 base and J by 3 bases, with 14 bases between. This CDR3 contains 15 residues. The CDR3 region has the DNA TGTGCCTGGAGTGCCCGCAGGGGAGGGACAGATACGCAGTATTTT. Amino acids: CAWSARRGGTDTQYF. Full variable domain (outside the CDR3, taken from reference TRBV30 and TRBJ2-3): SQTIHQWPATLVQPVGSPLSLECTVEGTSNPNLYWYRQAAGRGLQLLFYSVGIGQISSEVPQNLSASRPQDRQFILSSKKLLLSDSGFYLCAWSARRGGTDTQYFGPGTRLTVL.

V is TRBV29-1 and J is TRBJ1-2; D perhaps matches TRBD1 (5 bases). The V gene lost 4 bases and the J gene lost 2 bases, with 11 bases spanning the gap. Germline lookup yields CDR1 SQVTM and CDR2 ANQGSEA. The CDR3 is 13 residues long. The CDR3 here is CSVGGSANYGYTF. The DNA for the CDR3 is TGCAGCGTTGGGGGCAGCGCAAACTATGGCTACACCTTC. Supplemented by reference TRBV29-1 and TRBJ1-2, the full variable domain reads SAVISQKPSRDICQRGTSLTIQCQVDSQVTMMFWYRQQPGQSLTLIATANQGSEATYESGFVIDKFPISRPNLTFSTLTVSNMSPEDSSIYLCSVGGSANYGYTFGSGTRLTVV.

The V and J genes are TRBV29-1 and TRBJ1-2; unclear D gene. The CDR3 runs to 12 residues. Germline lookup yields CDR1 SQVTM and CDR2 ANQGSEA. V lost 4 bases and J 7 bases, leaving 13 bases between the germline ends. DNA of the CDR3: TGCAGCGTTGGTACGGAGGGCCGTGGCTACACCTTC. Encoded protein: CSVGTEGRGYTF.